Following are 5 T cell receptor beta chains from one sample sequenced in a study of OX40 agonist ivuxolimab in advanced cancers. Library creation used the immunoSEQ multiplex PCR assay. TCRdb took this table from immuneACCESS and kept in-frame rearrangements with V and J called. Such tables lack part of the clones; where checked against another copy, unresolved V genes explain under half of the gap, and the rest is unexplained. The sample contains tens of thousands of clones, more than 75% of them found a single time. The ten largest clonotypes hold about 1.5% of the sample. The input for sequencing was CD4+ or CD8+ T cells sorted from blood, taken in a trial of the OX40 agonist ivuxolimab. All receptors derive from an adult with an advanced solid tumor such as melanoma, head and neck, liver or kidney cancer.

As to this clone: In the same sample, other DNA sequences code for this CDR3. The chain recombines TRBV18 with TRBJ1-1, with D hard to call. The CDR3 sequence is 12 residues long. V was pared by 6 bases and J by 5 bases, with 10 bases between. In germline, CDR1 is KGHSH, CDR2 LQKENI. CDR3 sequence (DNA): TGTGCCAGCTCCCCCGGGGATACTGAAGCTTTCTTT. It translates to CASSPGDTEAFF.

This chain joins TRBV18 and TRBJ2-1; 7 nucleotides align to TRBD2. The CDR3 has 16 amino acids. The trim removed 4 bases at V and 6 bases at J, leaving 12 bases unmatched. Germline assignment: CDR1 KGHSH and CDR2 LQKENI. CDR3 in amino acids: CASSLQNRDYSNEQFF. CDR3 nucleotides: TGTGCCAGCTCACTCCAAAACCGGGACTACTCCAATGAGCAGTTCTTC.

The CDR3 reads CASSVDLAGGYQETQYF. Here the CDR3 DNA reads TGTGCCAGCAGCGTAGATTTAGCGGGAGGATACCAAGAGACCCAGTACTTC. J is TRBJ2-5 and V is TRBV9; 10 bases map to TRBD2. Germline V gene sequence: CDR1 SGDLS, CDR2 YYNGEE. V was pared by 0 bases and J by 0 bases, with 5 bases of the junction left unmatched. The CDR3 loop spans 17 amino acids.

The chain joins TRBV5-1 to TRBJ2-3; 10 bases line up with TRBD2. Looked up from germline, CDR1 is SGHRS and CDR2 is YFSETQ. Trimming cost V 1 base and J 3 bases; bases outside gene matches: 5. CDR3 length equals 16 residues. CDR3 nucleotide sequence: TGCGCCAGCAGCTTGAGCCAGCGGGGGGGGACAGATACGCAGTATTTT. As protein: CASSLSQRGGTDTQYF.

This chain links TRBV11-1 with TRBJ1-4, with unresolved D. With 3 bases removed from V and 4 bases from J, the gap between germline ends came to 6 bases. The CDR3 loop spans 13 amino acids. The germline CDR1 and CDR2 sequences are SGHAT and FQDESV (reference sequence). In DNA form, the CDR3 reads TGTGCCAGCAGCTTTGACCTTAATGAAAAACTGTTTTTT. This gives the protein CASSFDLNEKLFF. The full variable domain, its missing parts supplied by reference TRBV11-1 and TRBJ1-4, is EAEVAQSPRYKITEKSQAVAFWCDPISGHATLYWYRQILGQGPELLVQFQDESVVDDSQLPKDRFSAERLKGVDSTLKIQPAELGDSAMYLCASSFDLNEKLFFGSGTQLSVL.